This entry lists 2 T cell receptor beta chains sequenced from one sample in a study of beta chain features in type 1 diabetes. No antigen is known for these receptors. General study points: In every one of the four CD4+ subsets, TCRB CDR3s were moderately but significantly shorter in Type 1 diabetes patients.

The whole isolated RNA underwent reverse transcription, so sequencing captured expressed TCRB transcripts. Using immunoSEQ multiplex PCR, the repertoire was profiled, and TCRdb retains in-frame clones only, with some absent. This table holds some 280,000 clones, approximately 15% found once. The sample taken for sequencing was naive CD4+ T cells from blood. The receptor source for this set is a man aged 25-45 years with type 1 diabetes.

This clone was recorded a few times. The genes are TRBV7-9 and TRBJ1-5; a weak D match, TRBD1 (6 bases). This CDR3 contains 15 residues. V lost 4 bases and J 4 bases, leaving 14 bases between the germline ends. Germline V gene data show CDR1 as SEHNR and CDR2 as FQNEAQ (reference sequence). Here the CDR3 reads CASSSGQSQNQPQHF. The CDR3 DNA is TGTGCCAGCAGCTCAGGACAGTCTCAAAATCAGCCCCAGCATTTT.

A few counts support this clone. This rearrangement joins TRBV5-1 to TRBJ1-2, with 7 bases lining up with TRBD1. The ends lost 2 bases at V and 5 bases at J; junction bases unmatched: 6. This CDR3 contains 14 residues. Germline CDR1 is SGHRS and CDR2 is YFSETQ. The DNA of the CDR3 is TGCGCCAGCAGCTTCGAGGGGGACAGTTATGGCTACACCTTC. Translated: CASSFEGDSYGYTF. The variable domain in full, with the rest retrieved from reference TRBV5-1 and TRBJ1-2, is KAGVTQTPRYLIKTRGQQVTLSCSPISGHRSVSWYQQTPGQGLQFLFEYFSETQRNKGNFPGRFSGRQFSNSRSEMNVSTLELGDSALYLCASSFEGDSYGYTFGSGTRLTVV.